This T cell receptor (beta chain) originates from a study of blood T cell repertoires in COVID-19. Study-wide context: Collection of acute and convalescent COVID-19 samples took place in the United States, Italy and Spain. PBMCs, B-cell-depleted T cells, or T cells were the source of the cDNA or gDNA that made up the material.

Original analysis: Reference gene primers were amplified, and this amplification served to estimate nucleated cell counts. Data came from immunoSEQ multiplex PCR; TCRdb stores just in-frame clones and leaves some out. That table furnishes V, J and clone size, whereas the DNA furnished D and trimming. The repertoire consists of around 130,000 clones, with 65% to 90% occurring once and the leading ten covering about 2.5%. Resolution of symptoms, clearance, or two negative PCRs was present in recovered Cohort 3 donors. Losses at the gene ends were 0 bases for V and 3 bases for J; bases not matched to a gene: 4. The CDR3 has 15 amino acids. Germline V gene lookup returns CDR1 LNHNV and CDR2 YYDKDF (reference sequence).

Sequenced: PBMCs or T cells enriched from blood (not recorded which). The chain carries TRBV15 and TRBJ2-5; 7 bases are a match to TRBD2. This sequence was found in a woman in her forties or fifties who had recovered from COVID-19. The CDR3: CATSRDPSGEETQYF. The CDR3 DNA sequence: TGTGCCACCAGCAGAGATCCAAGCGGGGAAGAGACCCAGTACTTC.